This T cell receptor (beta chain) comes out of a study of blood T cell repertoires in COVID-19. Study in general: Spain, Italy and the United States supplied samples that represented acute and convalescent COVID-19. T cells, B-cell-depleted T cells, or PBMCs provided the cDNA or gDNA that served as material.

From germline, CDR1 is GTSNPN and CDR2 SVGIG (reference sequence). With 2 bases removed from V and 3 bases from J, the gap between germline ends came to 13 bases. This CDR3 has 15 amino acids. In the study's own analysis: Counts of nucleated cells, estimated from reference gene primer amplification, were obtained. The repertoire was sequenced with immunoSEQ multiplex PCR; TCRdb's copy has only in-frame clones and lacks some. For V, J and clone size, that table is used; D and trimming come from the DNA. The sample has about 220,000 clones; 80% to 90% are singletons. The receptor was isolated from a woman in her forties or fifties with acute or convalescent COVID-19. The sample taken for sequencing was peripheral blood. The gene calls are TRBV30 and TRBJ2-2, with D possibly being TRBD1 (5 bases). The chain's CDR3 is CAWSMRQSDTGELFF. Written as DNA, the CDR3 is TGTGCCTGGAGTATGCGACAGAGTGACACCGGGGAGCTGTTTTTT.